This T cell receptor beta chain originates from a study of cytomegalovirus exposure and HLA in healthy donors (dated by TCRdb to the late 2010s). Concerning the study at large: An earlier analysis of approximately 600 of the donors reported roughly 270 Gb of sequence data and approximately 110 million unique TCR beta sequences from 190 million or so T cells. An early release covering approximately 600 HLA-typed donors comprised approximately 300 gigabases of sequencing data and tens of millions of unique TCR sequences. Of the approximately 370 genotyped donors, less than 90% were placed in the genetic ancestry cluster associated with self-reported Caucasian donors. The study aimed to test whether cataloging public T cell receptors could reveal signatures of past pathogen exposure. The study profiled the T cell repertoires of hundreds of subjects by immunosequencing and related them to cytomegalovirus serostatus. Besides the first cohort of 666 subjects, a separate validation cohort made up of over a hundred different subjects was used. To predict cytomegalovirus infection status, the study combined high-throughput TCR immunosequencing, statistical association of individual TCRs with disease status, and machine learning. To study patterns of TCR occurrence, a later analysis re-analyzed previously published TCR beta repertoires from hundreds of donors and added high-resolution HLA genotyping. In the later analysis, no new phenotypic data were used to find candidate immune exposures; instead, reliance was placed on TCR beta sequences and their occurrence across donors. To decide whether each TCR beta V gene segment behaved as functional or pseudogenic, an earlier analysis of some 580 of the donors relied on high-throughput TCR beta sequencing. Donor age, sex, ethnicity and CMV serostatus were collected together with the repertoire data. In a later genetic analysis, genome-wide SNP genotypes for about three fifths of the roughly 670 donors were used, and that subset was treated as a discovery cohort. All discovery cohort repertoires had been generated using a single sequencing platform. Both class I and class II loci were covered by HLA typing, at four-digit resolution. Typing coverage differed by locus: A, B, C, DRB1 and DQB1 were typed in about 620-630 donors, DQA1 in 522, DPA1 in around 600, and DPB1 in approximately 450. Because of strong linkage in the cohort, roughly five DR-DQ haplotypes were treated as single units for association and clustering. On average, about 200,000 unique TCR beta nucleotide sequences were sequenced per donor among a few hundred genotyped donors of the cohort, with 15% to 20% of those sequences being non-productive. What the work shows at the level of the full study, not this receptor alone: About 17 rarely observed V segments, including chromosome 9 orphons, were excluded from the earlier analysis of almost 600 of the donors because counts were too low. Roughly uniform sequencing depth across donors was assumed in presence/absence analyses, although this assumption may not hold. In both the original and validation cohorts, the classifier was reported to diagnose cytomegalovirus status with high specificity and sensitivity. Assigning TCR associations to individual alleles was difficult when HLA alleles, especially DR and DQ, strongly co-occurred. In a later analysis, the rate of TCR association differed among HLA loci, with DRB1 alleles having the most associated TCRs and HLA-C alleles having the fewest. In this cohort, only TCR beta chains were sequenced, and detectable features were limited by the absence of alpha or paired-chain data. In an earlier analysis of 500 to 650 of the donors, most TCR beta V segments appeared in productive rearrangements about 90% or about 30% of the time, broadly matching IMGT annotations. Some IMGT-functional V segments, including TRBV6-2 and TRBV6-3, could not be told apart with the 87-base-pair reads, so those segments were excluded. Compared with equally common non-associated chains, HLA-associated TCR beta chains in a later analysis were more clonally expanded and had lower generation probabilities. At a false discovery rate of 0.05, a later analysis linked some 17,000 TCR beta sequences to specific HLA alleles. A later analysis found that most CMV-associated TCR beta chains appeared HLA-restricted, with HLA associations seemingly driven largely by CMV exposure. A further reported finding was that TCR beta sequences accurately predicted the HLA-A and HLA-B alleles for most subjects in the first cohort. The study gave a list of about 160 TCR beta chains associated with cytomegalovirus. A later analysis reported that several top co-occurrence clusters appeared linked to parvovirus B19, influenza, CMV and Epstein-Barr virus. Immune exposure information for the cohort was limited to CMV serostatus. According to the authors, the approach could potentially be generalized to other disease states and immunological phenotypes. Linkage disequilibrium might explain the correlated functional status among segregating V segments, but an unknown experimental factor could not be ruled out. V-gene and J-gene trimming of TCR beta chains was associated with a missense DCLRE1C variant in a later genetic analysis, and the association was replicated in an independent cohort. A few of the identified cytomegalovirus-associated TCR beta chains were confirmed in vitro to be specific for cytomegalovirus antigens. A group of highly shared sequence variants was considered likely to be a technical artifact of the sequencing pipeline. A later genetic analysis reported fewer N-insertions in productive TCRs among donors in an Asian-associated ancestry cluster than the roughly 690-donor mean. Across donors, most TCR sequences were observed very rarely, whereas some public TCRs were present in many individuals. HLA typing was unavailable for some donors at each locus, so association tests used only the typed subset.

Via the germline V gene, CDR1 is MGHDK and CDR2 SYGVNS. From its cysteine to its phenylalanine, the CDR3 spans 17 amino acids. The sequence is cut down to CDR3 DNA, 51 bases in frame from base 1. V and J are truncated by 6 bases and 7 bases respectively, leaving an intervening sequence of 25 bases. The receptor library was made with the immunoSEQ multiplex PCR assay. The multiplex PCR relied on a mix of 60 forward primers for TCR Vbeta segments and 13 reverse primers for TCR Jbeta segments. A multiplex PCR assay on genomic DNA amplified the CDR3 region of rearranged TCR beta genes. On the Illumina HiSeq System, the amplified TCR beta libraries were sequenced as 87-base-pair reads. As for how the authors treated the data: Across the 670 or so repertoires, a later analysis counted tens of millions of unique TCR beta chains, 9.5 million to 13 million of which were shared by at least two donors. A nearest-neighbor algorithm error-corrected the raw reads and collapsed the reads into unique sequences, merging closely related sequences to remove PCR and sequencing errors. V, D and J gene segments were assigned by aligning CDR3 sequences to IMGT reference sequences. For a sequence to be retained, at least a six-nucleotide match to both a V gene segment and a J gene segment was required. A rearrangement was called productive if the CDR3 had no stop codons and remained in frame with V and J, and every other rearrangement was called non-productive. CDR3 was defined according to IMGT convention as the region running from the second conserved V-encoded cysteine to the conserved J-encoded phenylalanine. The earlier analysis of 587 of the donors excluded sequences that lacked an unambiguous match to a single V gene segment. An earlier analysis of roughly 590 of the donors called V segments functional above 56.7% productive rearrangements and segregating when the between-donor standard deviation exceeded 5%. A statistical classification framework was built to diagnose cytomegalovirus status from the catalog of TCR beta chain sequences. In a later analysis, TCR nucleotide sequences were compared against IMGT/GENE-DB human TR gene sequences so that V and J genes could be assigned. Using the TCRdist pipeline, a later analysis assigned CDR3 sequences along with most-parsimonious VDJ recombination scenarios. In a later analysis, each TCR beta chain was defined by its CDR3 amino acid sequence together with its V-gene family, and reads lacking a unique V-gene family were excluded. In a later analysis, 500 to 650 highly shared, low-generation-probability nucleotide sequences were removed to address suspected cross-contamination and a sequencing artifact. In a later analysis, a clonal expansion index for each public chain was calculated from normalized within-repertoire ranks of inferred template counts. In a later analysis, generation probabilities were computed with a VDJ recombination model fitted to out-of-frame rearrangements, and the resulting probabilities were checked against IGoR. In a later analysis, TCR-TCR, TCR-HLA and TCR-CMV co-occurrence was scored with hypergeometric tests, and a repertoire-size bias correction was applied to TCR pairs. In a later analysis, false discovery rates were estimated by permuting HLA or CMV assignments 20 times. In a later analysis, co-occurring TCRs were grouped with DBSCAN, and TCRdist sequence similarity was added when clustering was performed within HLA-allele-positive subsets. For co-occurrence clustering, repertoires with fewer than 30,000 or more than 120,000 public chains were excluded, along with four to six repertoires with anomalous nucleotide sharing. TCRdb took this table from immuneACCESS and kept in-frame rearrangements with V and J called. Such tables lack part of the clones; where checked against another copy, unresolved V genes explain under half of the gap, and the rest is unexplained. V, J and clone size are taken as reported in that table, and D and trimming were inferred from the DNA itself. Counted in this sample were about 200,000 clones; less than 80% of them appeared once. Under 0.25% of the sample is in the top ten clones.

The cohort consisted of approximately 670 healthy bone marrow donors. At the time of sampling, all cohort members were nominally healthy, though unrecorded immune exposures were likely present. The donor was CMV seronegative and belonged to the group of 352 seronegative cohort members. A peripheral blood sample was collected from each donor, and TCR beta sequencing was performed on peripheral blood mononuclear cells. The Qiagen DNeasy Blood Extraction Kit was used to extract genomic DNA from the blood cell samples. Concerning this clone itself: Its antigen specificity is not known. Within one base of it there is no much larger clone, and no base qualities were kept.

The TCR was taken from a girl under 10 years old in good health and CMV-seronegative. The sequenced material came from PBMCs. This receptor chain uses TRBV25-1 and TRBJ2-4; TRBD2 is a weak D gene call, 6 bases matching. In nucleotide form, the sequence is TGTGCCAGCAGCGGGAGTCGCAACAGAGCCCATGGGAACATTCAGTACTTC. It codes for CASSGSRNRAHGNIQYF.